These 31 T cell receptor beta chains were sequenced from one sample in a study of cytomegalovirus exposure and HLA in healthy donors. Assay used: immunoSEQ multiplex PCR; TCRdb lists only in-frame clones, some missing. The repertoire holds 150,000 to 200,000 clones, with 75% to 90% as singletons. Sequencing input: PBMCs. Source of these receptors: a woman aged 18-29 years in good health and CMV-seronegative.

This clone was observed a single time. The chain links TRBV27 to TRBJ1-2; 9 nucleotides agree with TRBD1. V shed 4 bases and J 8 bases; nucleotides not matched to a gene: 2. CDR3 length: 12 residues. Germline V gives CDR1 MNHEY, CDR2 SMNVEV (reference sequence). The CDR3 region is CASSSGQGGYTF. DNA for the CDR3: TGTGCCAGCAGTTCGGGACAGGGAGGCTACACCTTC.

The count of this clone is one. Other DNA sequences from this sample encode an identical CDR3 as well. This chain joins TRBV20-1 and TRBJ1-2; D unclear. The CDR3 covers 10 residues. V was cut by 5 bases and J by 2 bases, with 3 bases left in between. Per the germline V gene, CDR1 is DFQATT and CDR2 is SNEGSKA (reference sequence). For the CDR3, the DNA is TGCAGTGCTTCAAACTATGGCTACACCTTC. Its protein is CSASNYGYTF.

The chain couples TRBV14 to TRBJ1-1, with TRBD1 as a possible D gene (5 bases). V was clipped by 0 bases and J by 10 bases, with 12 bases between them. The CDR3 contains 13 residues. Germline V CDR1 and CDR2: SGHDN, FVKESK. The chain's CDR3 is CASSQDRRGGAFF. In DNA, the CDR3 is TGTGCCAGCAGCCAAGATAGGAGGGGAGGAGCTTTCTTT.

The chain joins TRBV15 to TRBJ1-5; possible D gene TRBD1, 5 bases. Germline assignment: CDR1 LNHNV and CDR2 YYDKDF (reference sequence). The V end was cut by 5 bases, the J end by 2 bases, with 7 bases between. The CDR3 covers 13 residues. The CDR3: CATSSGGNQPQHF. CDR3 nucleotide sequence: TGTGCCACCAGCTCGGGGGGCAATCAGCCCCAGCATTTT.

The chain is built from TRBV5-8 and TRBJ2-5, with D maybe TRBD2 (6 bases). Germline CDR1 SGHTS, CDR2 YDEGEE. Trimming took off 1 base at V and 1 base at J, with 14 bases between the two ends. CDR3 length: 16 residues. This CDR3 is CASSLWLGGPQETQYF. DNA for the CDR3: TGTGCCAGCAGCTTGTGGCTGGGAGGTCCCCAAGAGACCCAGTACTTC.

V and J are TRBV30 and TRBJ1-1; D may be TRBD1 (5 bases). The germline V and J ends were trimmed by 0 bases and 4 bases, with 21 bases remaining between them. From germline, CDR1 is GTSNPN and CDR2 SVGIG (reference sequence). CDR3 length equals 17 residues. Written as DNA, the CDR3 is TGTGCCTGGAGTGTCTCCTACCACCGGGGGGTCTCCACTGAAGCTTTCTTT. Translating it yields CAWSVSYHRGVSTEAFF.

V usage is TRBV5-1 and J usage is TRBJ1-1; D is unresolved. Germline CDR1 is SGHRS and CDR2 is YFSETQ. Trimming pared 2 bases from V and 5 bases from J, leaving 13 bases between. The CDR3 is 14 amino acids. CDR3 region: CASSFTDTRTEAFF. The CDR3 bases are TGCGCCAGCAGCTTCACAGATACGAGAACTGAAGCTTTCTTT.

The rearrangement links TRBV6-5 to TRBJ2-6; weak D call: TRBD2 (5 bases). V dropped 6 bases and J dropped 0 bases, with 9 bases sitting between them. The CDR3 contains 15 residues. CDR1 is MNHEY and CDR2 is SVGAGI in the germline V gene. The CDR3 nucleotides read TGTGCCAGCAGAGGAGGCCCCTCTGGGGCCAACGTCCTGACTTTC. Residues: CASRGGPSGANVLTF.

This chain links TRBV28 with TRBJ1-2, with D possibly matching TRBD1 (6 bases). Trimming shortened V by 6 bases and J by 8 bases, and 22 bases separated the two germline ends. CDR1 and CDR2 from the germline V gene are MDHEN and SYDVKM. The CDR3 extends over 15 amino acids. CDR3 nucleotides: TGTGCCAGCAGAACTCTCAGGGGCCCCCGGAAGGGCTACACCTTC. Amino acid sequence: CASRTLRGPRKGYTF.

This chain links TRBV2 with TRBJ1-5, with 7 bases lining up with TRBD1. V shed 6 bases and J 3 bases; nucleotides not matched to a gene: 11. The germline V gene has CDR1 SNHLY and CDR2 FYNNEI. This CDR3 spans 16 amino acids. The CDR3 sequence is CASRALGTVNNQPQHF. The CDR3 DNA reads TGTGCCAGCAGGGCCCTTGGGACAGTAAACAATCAGCCCCAGCATTTT.

This clone turned up a few times. The V and J genes are TRBV6-5 and TRBJ1-6; TRBD1 matches at 8 bases. Germline V gives CDR1 MNHEY, CDR2 SVGAGI. V dropped 4 bases and J dropped 10; count of bases not matched to a gene: 6. The CDR3 totals 14 residues. The chain's CDR3 is CASSSGRGRSPLHF. CDR3 DNA sequence: TGTGCCAGCAGTTCGGGCAGGGGGCGATCACCCCTCCACTTT.

The rearrangement links TRBV10-2 to TRBJ1-5, with D perhaps TRBD1 (5 bases). CDR1 WSHSY and CDR2 SAAADI come from the germline V gene. CDR3 length equals 14 residues. Trimming pared 5 bases from V and 6 bases from J, leaving 14 bases between. The CDR3 loop reads CASSSRESGQPQHF. The CDR3 DNA sequence: TGCGCCAGCAGTTCCAGGGAATCGGGTCAGCCCCAGCATTTT.

The V gene is TRBV5-1, the J gene TRBJ2-3, with 12 bases fitting TRBD2. This CDR3 has 16 amino acids. Trimming took 3 bases from V and 3 from J; bases not matched to a gene: 5. The germline CDR1 and CDR2 sequences are SGHRS and YFSETQ. The CDR3 DNA reads TGCGCCAGCAGCTGGAGACTAGCGGGGGAGACAGATACGCAGTATTTT. Translating gives CASSWRLAGETDTQYF.

This clone was seen only once. This chain uses TRBV30 with TRBJ2-7; TRBD2 matches at 10 bases. CDR3 length: 14 amino acids. After removal of 1 base from V and 3 bases from J, the junction contained 3 bases not matched to a gene. The germline V gene has CDR1 GTSNPN and CDR2 SVGIG (reference sequence). The CDR3 reads CAWSGTSGNYEQYF. In nucleotides, the CDR3 is TGTGCCTGGAGTGGGACTAGCGGAAACTACGAGCAGTACTTC.

This chain uses TRBV5-6 with TRBJ2-7; TRBD1 aligns across 10 bases. CDR1 is SGHDT and CDR2 is YYEEEE in the germline V gene. The CDR3 totals 15 residues. V was clipped by 3 bases and J by 3 bases; unmatched bases: 6. The DNA of the CDR3 is TGTGCCAGCAGCTCTGGTGGGACAGGGGTCTACGAGCAGTACTTC. This translates into CASSSGGTGVYEQYF.

The chain uses TRBV9 and TRBJ1-1; D is ambiguous. The V gene lost 0 bases and the J gene lost 1 base, with 7 bases spanning the gap. The V gene's germline CDR1 is SGDLS and CDR2 YYNGEE. The CDR3 is 14 amino acids. For the CDR3, the DNA is TGTGCCAGCAGCGTAGTAACCGGGAACACTGAAGCTTTCTTT. This gives the protein CASSVVTGNTEAFF.

J is TRBJ2-5 and V is TRBV6-5; 10 bases line up with TRBD1. The CDR3 runs to 15 residues. Germline lookup yields CDR1 MNHEY and CDR2 SVGAGI. After removal of 4 bases from V and 6 bases from J, the junction contained 8 bases not matched to a gene. The CDR3 protein is CASSSPTGGTKTQYF. The CDR3 nucleotides read TGTGCCAGCAGTTCCCCGACAGGGGGCACGAAGACCCAGTACTTC.

The V and J genes are TRBV19 and TRBJ1-2, with a weak D call TRBD1 (6 bases). The CDR3 has 12 residues. CDR1 and CDR2 (germline): LNHDA, SQIVND (reference sequence). V was pared by 5 bases and J by 8 bases, with 12 bases between. CDR3 protein: CASSFTDSGYTF. CDR3 bases: TGTGCCAGTAGTTTCACGGACAGCGGCTACACCTTC.

J is TRBJ1-5 and V is TRBV11-3; no clear D. Germline CDR1 and CDR2: SGHNT and YENEEA. Deletions cut 4 bases from V and 0 bases from J, with 13 bases between. The CDR3 runs 16 residues. CDR3 nucleotides: TGTGCCAGCAGCTCAAATGTGGGCAGTAGCAATCAGCCCCAGCATTTT. This sequence encodes CASSSNVGSSNQPQHF.

V is TRBV6-1 and J is TRBJ1-2; TRBD1 matches at 7 bases. The CDR3 contains 15 residues. CDR1 is MNHNS and CDR2 is SASEGT in the germline V gene. J was trimmed by 4 bases and V by 6 bases; bases with no gene match: 11. The chain's CDR3 is CASRPHGQAGYGYTF. In DNA form, the CDR3 reads TGTGCCAGCAGGCCCCACGGACAGGCCGGCTATGGCTACACCTTC.

This chain uses TRBV18 with TRBJ2-3; the match to TRBD2 covers 9 bases. Germline loops: CDR1 KGHSH, CDR2 LQKENI. The CDR3 covers 16 residues. After removal of 5 bases from V and 0 bases from J, the junction contained 6 bases not matched to a gene. The CDR3: CASSIIAGESTDTQYF. The DNA of the CDR3 is TGTGCCAGCTCAATCATAGCGGGGGAGAGCACAGATACGCAGTATTTT. The complete variable domain, with remaining parts taken from reference TRBV18 and TRBJ2-3, reads NAGVMQNPRHLVRRRGQEARLRCSPMKGHSHVYWYRQLPEEGLKFMVYLQKENIIDESGMPKERFSAEFPKEGPSILRIQQVVRGDSAAYFCASSIIAGESTDTQYFGPGTRLTVL.

The rearrangement uses TRBV27 and TRBJ1-1; maybe TRBD1 (5 bases). Deletions cut 0 bases from V and 1 base from J, with 12 bases between. This CDR3 comprises 16 residues. Germline V gene lookup returns CDR1 MNHEY and CDR2 SMNVEV (reference sequence). CDR3 DNA: TGTGCCAGCAGTTTATCGGGCATAAGGGGGAACACTGAAGCTTTCTTT. Amino acid sequence: CASSLSGIRGNTEAFF.

The chain couples TRBV19 to TRBJ1-1, with 8 bases aligning to TRBD1. The CDR3 consists of 12 residues. Trimming at V came to 11 bases and at J to 4 bases, leaving 6 bases not matched to a gene. In germline, CDR1 is LNHDA, CDR2 SQIVND (reference sequence). In DNA form, the CDR3 reads TGTGCCGTGGGACAGGCGGTCACTGAAGCTTTCTTT. The encoded protein is CAVGQAVTEAFF.

The chain carries TRBV7-9 and TRBJ2-1; 14 bases fit TRBD2. Germline V gene lookup returns CDR1 SEHNR and CDR2 FQNEAQ (reference sequence). The CDR3 sequence is 16 residues long. Losses at the gene ends were 7 bases for V and 8 bases for J; bases not matched to a gene: 10. The DNA for the CDR3 is TGTGCCAGCAACCCCGAACCGGGACTAGCGGGAGATGAGCAGTTCTTC. Its translation: CASNPEPGLAGDEQFF.

CDR3 loop: CASSPAQHQETQYF. Written as DNA, the CDR3 is TGTGCCAGCTCACCGGCACAGCACCAAGAGACCCAGTACTTC. The chain joins TRBV18 to TRBJ2-5; D gene ambiguous. CDR1 KGHSH and CDR2 LQKENI come from the germline V gene. Trimming shortened V by 3 bases and J by 0 bases, and 8 bases separated the two germline ends. The CDR3 contains 14 residues. Together with reference TRBV18 and TRBJ2-5, the CDR3 gives the full variable domain: NAGVMQNPRHLVRRRGQEARLRCSPMKGHSHVYWYRQLPEEGLKFMVYLQKENIIDESGMPKERFSAEFPKEGPSILRIQQVVRGDSAAYFCASSPAQHQETQYFGPGTRLLVL.

The chain uses TRBV19 and TRBJ1-3; 7 bases align to TRBD1. V was pared by 3 bases and J by 4 bases, with 9 bases of the junction left unmatched. The V gene's germline CDR1 is LNHDA and CDR2 SQIVND (reference sequence). This CDR3 contains 16 residues. In DNA, the CDR3 is TGTGCCAGTAGTATTGTCAACAGGGGAGGAGGAAACACCATATATTTT. Encoded protein: CASSIVNRGGGNTIYF.

The J gene is TRBJ2-7, the V gene TRBV2; 10 positions agree with TRBD1. The CDR3 runs to 15 residues. V gave up 4 bases and J gave up 6 bases; unmatched junction bases: 9. The germline gives CDR1 SNHLY, CDR2 FYNNEI. The chain's CDR3 is CASSGRGQGLGEQYF. In nucleotides, the CDR3 is TGTGCCAGCAGTGGGCGGGGACAGGGGCTCGGCGAGCAGTACTTC.

The chain is built from TRBV25-1 and TRBJ1-1; D is undetermined. Germline V lookup: CDR1 MGHDK, CDR2 SYGVNS. Trimming took off 6 bases at V and 2 bases at J, with 10 bases between the two ends. The CDR3 covers 13 residues. As DNA, the CDR3 is TGTGCCAGCAGGGGCAGTTTAAACACTGAAGCTTTCTTT. Protein product: CASRGSLNTEAFF.

The chain has TRBV5-4 and TRBJ1-2; 8 positions match TRBD1. The germline gives CDR1 SGHNT, CDR2 YYREEE (reference sequence). This CDR3 is built from 15 residues. The junction had 10 bases not matched to a gene; V was cut back by 6 bases and J by 3 bases. CDR3 loop: CASTLTGDRYYGYTF. The CDR3, as DNA: TGTGCCAGCACCCTGACAGGGGACCGATACTATGGCTACACCTTC.

V usage is TRBV6-7 and J usage is TRBJ1-2, with D possibly TRBD1 on 5 matching bases. TRBV6-7 is annotated as an ORF whose role is uncertain. CDR3 size: 15 residues. Trimming pared 7 bases from V and 5 bases from J, leaving 20 bases between. The CDR3: CASIFDPGTAYGYTF. The CDR3 DNA sequence: TGTGCCAGCATTTTCGACCCCGGGACTGCGTATGGCTACACCTTC.

This clone was observed once. The V gene is TRBV6-5, the J gene TRBJ1-5, with D unclear. V shed 6 bases and J shed 1 base, with 13 bases lying between them. The CDR3 contains 15 residues. Germline V gene data show CDR1 as MNHEY and CDR2 as SVGAGI. As DNA, the CDR3 is TGTGCCAGCAGCTCAGGTGGAGGGAGCAATCAGCCCCAGCATTTT. Amino acid sequence: CASSSGGGSNQPQHF.